Each of the 28 T cell receptor beta chains below was sequenced from the same sample in a study of graft-versus-host responses after intestinal transplantation. Intraepithelial and lamina propria lymphocytes were isolated from graft specimens. Sequenced by immunoSEQ multiplex PCR; TCRdb stores in-frame clones only, minus some. The data contain around 20,000 clones, roughly four fifths of them seen just once; the ten biggest clones take up roughly 3%. Specimen: ileum tissue, collected 12 days after intestinal transplant. The origin of the receptors is a human patient who received an intestinal transplant, so some T cells may come from the graft donor.

This chain connects TRBV15 to TRBJ1-1; D might be TRBD1 (5 bases). Germline CDR1 reads LNHNV; CDR2 reads YYDKDF (reference sequence). V was shortened by 8 bases and J by 1 base, with 8 bases between the two germline ends. The CDR3 length is 12 residues. CDR3 region: CATSTGNTEAFF. DNA for the CDR3: TGTGCCACCTCCACAGGGAACACTGAAGCTTTCTTT.

The table lists this clone with a few counts. CDR3 nucleotides: TGTGCCAGTAGTACAAACCTAAGGGGCGAGCAGTACTTC. As protein: CASSTNLRGEQYF. The chain links TRBV19 to TRBJ2-7; possibly TRBD1 for D (5 bases). Deletions cut 4 bases from V and 6 bases from J, with 13 bases between. Germline V gene data show CDR1 as LNHDA and CDR2 as SQIVND (reference sequence). The CDR3 spans 13 residues. Full variable domain (rest looked up from reference TRBV19 and TRBJ2-7): DGGITQSPKYLFRKEGQNVTLSCEQNLNHDAMYWYRQDPGQGLRLIYYSQIVNDFQKGDIAEGYSVSREKKESFPLTVTSAQKNPTAFYLCASSTNLRGEQYFGPGTRLTVT.

J is TRBJ2-2 and V is TRBV10-3, with 8 bases that match TRBD1. Germline V lookup: CDR1 ENHRY, CDR2 SYGVKD. The CDR3 consists of 16 residues. Trimming took 2 bases from V and 0 from J; bases not matched to a gene: 2. CDR3 nucleotides: TGTGCCATCAGTGAGATACAGGGGGCGAACACCGGGGAGCTGTTTTTT. Protein sequence: CAISEIQGANTGELFF.

The chain employs TRBV10-3 and TRBJ2-4; TRBD1 matches 7 bases. CDR1 and CDR2 (germline): ENHRY, SYGVKD. The CDR3 loop spans 17 amino acids. With 6 bases clipped from V and 3 bases from J, the junction kept 14 bases outside the gene matches. The CDR3 coding sequence is TGTGCCATCAGGTCGGACAGGAGACCTCTAGGCAAAAACATTCAGTACTTC. Translating it yields CAIRSDRRPLGKNIQYF.

V and J are TRBV13 and TRBJ2-4; TRBD2 matches at 10 bases. V gave up 5 bases and J gave up 6 bases; unmatched junction bases: 13. Germline V gives CDR1 PRHDT, CDR2 FYEKMQ (reference sequence). The CDR3 contains 17 residues. Here the CDR3 DNA reads TGTGCCAGCAGCCTCATAGCGGGGGGCTCCTTGGGAAACATTCAGTACTTC. It translates to CASSLIAGGSLGNIQYF.

V is TRBV6-1 and J is TRBJ1-2; TRBD1 might be the D (5 bases). Deletions cut 6 bases from V and 4 bases from J, with 15 bases between. CDR3 length equals 14 residues. Germline-derived CDR1 and CDR2 are MNHNS and SASEGT. This CDR3 reads CASRVYGGVYGYTF. In DNA, the CDR3 is TGTGCCAGCAGGGTCTATGGAGGGGTCTATGGCTACACCTTC.

The J gene is TRBJ2-3, the V gene TRBV11-2; D call uncertain. V was shortened by 3 bases and J by 6 bases, with 7 bases between the two germline ends. Germline V gene lookup returns CDR1 SGHAT and CDR2 FQNNGV. This CDR3 contains 12 residues. CDR3 DNA sequence: TGTGCCAGCAGCTTTGTTGGCGATACGCAGTATTTT. This translates into CASSFVGDTQYF. Based on the CDR3 plus reference TRBV11-2 and TRBJ2-3, the full variable domain is EAGVAQSPRYKIIEKRQSVAFWCNPISGHATLYWYQQILGQGPKLLIQFQNNGVVDDSQLPKDRFSAERLKGVDSTLKIQPAKLEDSAVYLCASSFVGDTQYFGPGTRLTVL.

The chain recombines TRBV6-5 with TRBJ1-2, with TRBD1 matching 7 bases. Germline V gene data show CDR1 as MNHEY and CDR2 as SVGAGI. The CDR3 totals 14 residues. V gave up 2 bases and J gave up 7 bases; unmatched junction bases: 7. Here the CDR3 DNA reads TGTGCCAGCAGTTACGCCGGGACAGACCGTGGCTACACCTTC. Translation gives CASSYAGTDRGYTF.

This chain links TRBV7-3 with TRBJ2-5, with TRBD2 matching over 7 bases. This CDR3 region has 15 residues. CDR1 SGHTA and CDR2 FQGTGA come from the germline V gene. Unmatched junction bases numbered 8, after V lost 5 bases and J lost 2 bases. This chain's CDR3 is CASSPGLAVQETQYF. Here the CDR3 DNA reads TGTGCCAGCAGCCCGGGTCTAGCGGTGCAAGAGACCCAGTACTTC.

V usage is TRBV13 and J usage is TRBJ2-1, with TRBD2 matching over 8 bases. The CDR3 loop spans 19 amino acids. V gave up 5 bases and J gave up 5 bases; unmatched junction bases: 20. Germline loops: CDR1 PRHDT, CDR2 FYEKMQ (reference sequence). The CDR3 region is CASSRLLAVNPGINNEQFF. CDR3 coding DNA: TGTGCCAGCAGCCGATTACTAGCGGTCAACCCCGGAATAAACAATGAGCAGTTCTTC.

This clone was recorded a few times. The CDR3 sequence is CASRSYYEQYF. The CDR3, as DNA: TGTGCCAGCAGATCCTACTACGAGCAGTACTTC. This chain connects TRBV13 to TRBJ2-7; D is unclear. V was cut by 6 bases and J by 3 bases, with 6 bases left in between. The CDR3 spans 11 residues. Germline CDR1 reads PRHDT; CDR2 reads FYEKMQ (reference sequence).

This clone was seen a few times. The chain employs TRBV20-1 and TRBJ2-7; 7 bases map to TRBD2. After removal of 5 bases from V and 5 bases from J, the junction contained 0 bases not matched to a gene. CDR1 and CDR2 (germline): DFQATT, SNEGSKA (reference sequence). CDR3 length: 10 residues. The CDR3: CSAGTNEQYF. The CDR3 bases are TGCAGTGCTGGGACTAACGAGCAGTACTTC.

CDR3 DNA: TGTGCCAGCAGGAAACAGGGGCTGCCTAATCAGCCCCAGCATTTT. Protein: CASRKQGLPNQPQHF. This chain connects TRBV2 to TRBJ1-5; 7 bases fit TRBD1. The junction had 9 bases not matched to a gene; V was cut back by 6 bases and J by 4 bases. This CDR3 comprises 15 residues. CDR1 SNHLY and CDR2 FYNNEI come from the germline V gene. The entire variable domain, with the rest obtained from reference TRBV2 and TRBJ1-5, is as follows: EPEVTQTPSHQVTQMGQEVILRCVPISNHLYFYWYRQILGQKVEFLVSFYNNEISEKSEIFDDQFSVERPDGSNFTLKIRSTKLEDSAMYFCASRKQGLPNQPQHFGDGTRLSIL.

The sample holds a few counts of this clone. V usage is TRBV4-1 and J usage is TRBJ1-6; no definite D call. V gave up 0 bases and J gave up 8 bases, with 11 bases separating them. This CDR3 is 15 amino acids long. In germline, CDR1 is MGHRA, CDR2 YSYEKL. Here the CDR3 DNA reads TGCGCCAGCAGCCAAGAGGTCACGGAGGATTCACCCCTCCACTTT. This encodes CASSQEVTEDSPLHF.

This clone was observed once. This chain connects TRBV9 to TRBJ1-5, with 9 nucleotides matching TRBD1. From germline, CDR1 is SGDLS and CDR2 YYNGEE. V was pared by 2 bases and J by 2 bases, with 2 bases of the junction left unmatched. This CDR3 is 15 amino acids long. Written as DNA, the CDR3 is TGTGCCAGCAGCGTGGGACAGGGCGGCAATCAGCCCCAGCATTTT. This sequence encodes CASSVGQGGNQPQHF.

The gene calls are TRBV5-1 and TRBJ2-1, with TRBD2 as a possible D gene (6 bases). With 4 bases removed from V and 7 bases from J, the gap between germline ends came to 18 bases. CDR1 is SGHRS and CDR2 is YFSETQ in the germline V gene. This CDR3 has 15 amino acids. The chain's CDR3 is CASSPRASVGNEQFF. As DNA, the CDR3 is TGCGCCAGCAGCCCTCGGGCTAGCGTAGGGAATGAGCAGTTCTTC. Combining the CDR3 with reference TRBV5-1 and TRBJ2-1 gives the whole variable domain KAGVTQTPRYLIKTRGQQVTLSCSPISGHRSVSWYQQTPGQGLQFLFEYFSETQRNKGNFPGRFSGRQFSNSRSEMNVSTLELGDSALYLCASSPRASVGNEQFFGPGTRLTVL.

This clone was counted between two and nine times. This chain links TRBV29-1 with TRBJ2-7, with TRBD2 identical over 9 bases. CDR1 and CDR2 (germline): SQVTM, ANQGSEA. The CDR3 length is 15 residues. J lost 3 bases, V lost 5 bases, and 11 bases had no gene match. The CDR3 DNA follows: TGCAGCGTTCTTCGCGGGAGGGGACAGATCTACGAGCAGTACTTC. Amino acid sequence: CSVLRGRGQIYEQYF.

This chain connects TRBV5-4 to TRBJ1-1, with D tentatively TRBD1 (6 bases). V dropped 3 bases and J dropped 7 bases, with 13 bases sitting between them. This CDR3 region has 13 residues. Germline lookup yields CDR1 SGHNT and CDR2 YYREEE (reference sequence). The CDR3 sequence is CASSSVQGNEAFF. The CDR3 DNA reads TGTGCCAGCAGCTCCGTACAGGGTAATGAAGCTTTCTTT.

This CDR3 reads CATSGRDGRAALDTQYF. The DNA for the CDR3 is TGTGCCACCAGCGGTAGGGACGGGAGAGCAGCTTTAGATACGCAGTATTTT. The gene calls are TRBV15 and TRBJ2-3; TRBD2 is a possible D gene (6 bases). The CDR3 is 17 residues long. Deletions cut 5 bases from V and 5 bases from J, with 23 bases between. The germline V gene encodes CDR1 LNHNV and CDR2 YYDKDF (reference sequence). Full variable domain (outside the CDR3, taken from reference TRBV15 and TRBJ2-3): DAMVIQNPRYQVTQFGKPVTLSCSQTLNHNVMYWYQQKSSQAPKLLFHYYDKDFNNEADTPDNFQSRRPNTSFCFLDIRSPGLGDTAMYLCATSGRDGRAALDTQYFGPGTRLTVL.

The chain carries TRBV6-1 and TRBJ1-1, with D perhaps matching TRBD1 (5 bases). The CDR3 is made up of 12 amino acids. In germline, CDR1 is MNHNS, CDR2 SASEGT. V dropped 6 bases and J dropped 11 bases, with 16 bases sitting between them. The CDR3 bases are TGTGCCAGCAGCCCCCTAGGGACTAGCGCTTTCTTT. This gives the protein CASSPLGTSAFF.

This chain joins TRBV21-1 and TRBJ2-2; TRBD1 reflects the table's D call only, with no check against the DNA. TRBV21-1 is a pseudogene segment. This CDR3 comprises 22 residues. The CDR3 here is CASSKRGVDRILANANTGELFF. The CDR3 coding sequence is TGTGCCAGCAGCAAAAGAGGGGTGGACAGGATCCTAGCGAACGCGAACACCGGGGAGCTGTTTTTT.

V usage is TRBV2 and J usage is TRBJ1-6; D is uncertain. The CDR3 is 15 amino acids. Germline V gene lookup returns CDR1 SNHLY and CDR2 FYNNEI. Trimming removed 4 bases from V and 5 bases from J, with 12 bases in between. CDR3 amino acids: CASSAEAGNNSPLHF. The CDR3 nucleotides read TGTGCCAGCAGTGCTGAGGCGGGGAATAATTCACCCCTCCACTTT.

The V and J genes are TRBV7-3 and TRBJ2-7, with D possibly being TRBD1 (5 bases). There are 14 residues in the CDR3. In germline, CDR1 is SGHTA, CDR2 FQGTGA. The V end lost 2 bases, the J end lost 5 bases, and 13 bases lay between the germline ends. CDR3 nucleotides: TGTGCCAGCAGCTTAGGGGCGCCTCGGGACGAGCAGTACTTC. Translation gives CASSLGAPRDEQYF.

The sample holds one count of this clone. The chain employs TRBV11-1 and TRBJ2-1, with 13 bases that match TRBD2. Germline V gene data show CDR1 as SGHAT and CDR2 as FQDESV (reference sequence). The CDR3 covers 17 residues. The V segment lost 0 bases and the J segment 8 bases; nucleotides outside the gene matches: 7. CDR3: CASSLALAGGWGYEQFF. CDR3 nucleotides: TGTGCCAGCAGCTTAGCACTAGCGGGGGGGTGGGGCTATGAGCAGTTCTTC.

The chain uses TRBV29-1 and TRBJ2-7; 8 nucleotides agree with TRBD1. The germline CDR1 and CDR2 sequences are SQVTM and ANQGSEA. The CDR3 totals 15 residues. Trimming took 1 base from V and 2 from J; bases not matched to a gene: 7. CDR3 region: CSVEAKTGAPYEQYF. CDR3 coding DNA: TGCAGCGTTGAAGCGAAGACAGGGGCCCCCTACGAGCAGTACTTC.

The J gene is TRBJ1-3, the V gene TRBV28, with a possible D match to TRBD1 (5 bases). The V gene's germline CDR1 is MDHEN and CDR2 SYDVKM. The CDR3 is 15 amino acids. The V and J ends lost 5 bases and 4 bases respectively, with 15 bases between them. CDR3 residues: CASSPTGGSGNTIYF. The CDR3 DNA follows: TGTGCCAGCAGTCCTACGGGGGGTTCGGGAAACACCATATATTTT.

This rearrangement joins TRBV30 to TRBJ1-1; TRBD1 is a possible D gene (5 bases). CDR3 size: 12 residues. CDR1 is GTSNPN, CDR2 SVGIG, per germline (reference sequence). Trimming removed 8 bases from V and 0 bases from J, with 10 bases in between. The CDR3 coding sequence is TGTGCCAGAAGGGGTATGAACACTGAAGCTTTCTTT. Amino acids: CARRGMNTEAFF. Based on the CDR3 plus reference TRBV30 and TRBJ1-1, the full variable domain is SQTIHQWPATLVQPVGSPLSLECTVEGTSNPNLYWYRQAAGRGLQLLFYSVGIGQISSEVPQNLSASRPQDRQFILSSKKLLLSDSGFYLCARRGMNTEAFFGQGTRLTVV.

This clone was picked up a small number of times. The V call is TRBV6-1, the J call TRBJ2-7, with 9 bases lining up with TRBD1. The V gene end was trimmed by 6 bases and the J gene end by 2 bases; junction bases not matched to a gene: 2. Germline values: CDR1 MNHNS, CDR2 SASEGT. CDR3 length: 13 residues. The CDR3 region has the DNA TGTGCCAGCAGGGACAGGGGCCCCTACGAGCAGTACTTC. The encoded protein is CASRDRGPYEQYF.